This T cell receptor beta chain emerged from a study of brain T cells in children with intractable seizures. Study-level findings and limits: Clones missing pre-surgery may reflect undersampling of that blood sample. Patients' HCMV serostatus was unknown; virus specificity rests on CDR3 similarity alone.

About this clone: Antigen unknown.

Profiled with immunoSEQ multiplex PCR; TCRdb holds only in-frame clones, not every one. The repertoire includes about 41,000 clones, more than 80% of them detected once, and 6.3% sits in the top ten. The sequenced cases were selected for having the highest brain T cell transcript signatures. Pre-surgery treatment included at least one anti-epileptic drug. This sequence was found in a girl aged 2 to 9 with tuberous sclerosis and intractable seizures. The sequences come from peripheral blood, collected at surgery.

The CDR3 spells CSASMRVGTNEKLFF. CDR3 sequence (DNA): TGCAGTGCTAGTATGAGGGTTGGGACTAATGAAAAACTGTTTTTT. The chain has TRBV20-1 and TRBJ1-4; no firm D call. Trimming shortened V by 3 bases and J by 2 bases, and 13 bases separated the two germline ends. This CDR3 is 15 amino acids long. Germline CDR1 reads DFQATT; CDR2 reads SNEGSKA (reference sequence).